The 16 T cell receptor beta chains presented below share a single source sample, sequenced in a study of vaccination and CD4 T cells after COVID-19. Scientists ran DNA taken from cultured CD4+ T cells through the Oncomine TCR Beta short-read assay for sequencing. One entry per CDR3 protein, called by TCRdb with MiXCR from the PCR reads. The sample consists of 8,000 to 11,000 distinct CDR3 sequences, roughly 64% of them appearing once. Treatment in this sample: 10-day PBMC culture with coronavirus spike peptide pools or control peptides (ViraFEST assay). No antigen is known for these receptors. Sequencing was done on a sample of CD4+ T cells from blood, cultured in vitro. Receptors were obtained from a human donor who had recovered from COVID-19.

This chain uses TRBV6-2 or TRBV6-3 with TRBJ1-2; 8 bases fit TRBD1. V lost 5 bases to trimming and J lost 11 bases; unmatched junction nucleotides: 16. Germline V gene data show CDR1 as MNHEY and CDR2 as SVGEGT. The CDR3 totals 15 residues. CDR3 coding DNA: TGTGCCAGCAGTGCTCCCGTGGACAGGGAAGGCGAATACACCTTC. Its translation: CASSAPVDREGEYTF.

The V call is TRBV20-1, the J call TRBJ2-2; D is possibly TRBD2 (5 bases). Germline CDR1 is DFQATT and CDR2 is SNEGSKA (reference sequence). The CDR3 totals 14 residues. The V gene lost 3 bases and the J gene lost 7 bases, with 15 bases spanning the gap. CDR3 amino acids: CSAREDWDGGELFF. DNA of the CDR3: TGCAGTGCTAGGGAGGACTGGGATGGCGGGGAGCTGTTTTTT.

This chain uses TRBV2 with TRBJ2-2, with D unresolved. Deletions cut 6 bases from V and 8 bases from J, with 13 bases between. Per germline, CDR1 SNHLY and CDR2 FYNNEI. The CDR3 covers 13 residues. DNA for the CDR3: TGTGCCAGCAGCCAAGGACGGTCTGGGGAGCTGTTTTTT. Its translation is CASSQGRSGELFF.

The chain joins TRBV11-3 to TRBJ1-1; TRBD1 matches 7 bases. After removal of 7 bases from V and 2 bases from J, the junction contained 10 bases not matched to a gene. Germline V gene sequence: CDR1 SGHNT, CDR2 YENEEA. CDR3 length: 15 residues. CDR3 in DNA: TGTGCCAGCACTACGTGGACAGGTTATAACACTGAAGCTTTCTTT. It specifies CASTTWTGYNTEAFF.

The rearrangement joins TRBV28 to TRBJ1-1; the match to TRBD1 covers 7 bases. This CDR3 spans 16 amino acids. Per the germline V gene, CDR1 is MDHEN and CDR2 is SYDVKM. V was pared by 4 bases and J by 5 bases, with 13 bases of the junction left unmatched. CDR3 loop: CASSSLSRGSYTEAFF. In DNA form, the CDR3 reads TGTGCCAGCAGTTCCTTAAGCAGGGGGAGTTATACTGAAGCTTTCTTT.

The V call is TRBV19, the J call TRBJ1-1; the D gene is possibly TRBD1 (6 bases). Germline V gene data show CDR1 as LNHDA and CDR2 as SQIVND (reference sequence). V was clipped by 5 bases and J by 6 bases, with 16 bases between them. CDR3 length: 14 residues. The CDR3 DNA follows: TGTGCCAGTAGTGTGACAGGCATATCCGCTGAAGCTTTCTTT. This gives the protein CASSVTGISAEAFF.

This clonotype came up a few times. The chain links TRBV24-1 to TRBJ2-5, with TRBD2 matching 11 bases. J lost 1 base, V lost 4 bases, and 1 base had no gene match. This CDR3 has 15 amino acids. CDR1 is KGHDR and CDR2 is SFDVKD in the germline V gene. The CDR3 loop is CATSEGTSGQETQYF. The CDR3 region has the DNA TGTGCCACCAGTGAAGGGACTAGCGGCCAAGAGACCCAGTACTTC.

This chain uses TRBV6-2 or TRBV6-3 with TRBJ2-7, with a weak D call TRBD2 (7 bases). Germline values: CDR1 MNHEY, CDR2 SVGEGT. This CDR3 contains 13 residues. V shed 5 bases and J shed 6 bases, with 14 bases lying between them. CDR3 nucleotide sequence: TGTGCCAGCAGTGTAGGGGGGGCTCGCGAGCAGTACTTC. Its translation is CASSVGGAREQYF.

This clonotype was detected once. The CDR3 region is CASSRRIYNSPLHF. DNA for the CDR3: TGTGCCAGCAGCCGACGTATATATAATTCACCCCTCCACTTT. V gene TRBV6-1 combines with J gene TRBJ1-6; D is unresolved. Per the germline V gene, CDR1 is MNHNS and CDR2 is SASEGT. CDR3 length: 14 amino acids. V lost 6 bases, J lost 4 bases, and 10 bases lay in between.

This clonotype was seen a few times. V gene TRBV15 combines with J gene TRBJ1-1; a possible D gene is TRBD1 (6 bases). V dropped 5 bases and J dropped 0 bases, with 19 bases sitting between them. In germline, CDR1 is LNHNV, CDR2 YYDKDF (reference sequence). The CDR3 is 17 residues long. The CDR3 loop is CATSWGGTGWMNTEAFF. In DNA, the CDR3 is TGTGCCACCAGCTGGGGGGGAACAGGGTGGATGAACACTGAAGCTTTCTTT.

The chain is built from TRBV7-6 and TRBJ2-5, with 7 bases that match TRBD2. The germline CDR1 and CDR2 sequences are SGHVS and FNYEAQ. The CDR3 length is 16 residues. The junction had 12 bases not matched to a gene; V was cut back by 4 bases and J by 4 bases. The CDR3 sequence: CASSSRARTSVETQYF. The CDR3 coding sequence is TGTGCCAGCAGCTCTAGGGCCCGCACTAGCGTAGAGACCCAGTACTTC.

The rearrangement uses TRBV19 and TRBJ1-6, with 8 positions matching TRBD1. CDR3 size: 15 residues. CDR1 and CDR2 (germline): LNHDA, SQIVND (reference sequence). Unmatched junction bases numbered 8, after V lost 6 bases and J lost 7 bases. The CDR3 DNA sequence: TGTGCCAGTAGACCCCCGGGACAGGAAAATTCACCCCTCCACTTT. Translation gives CASRPPGQENSPLHF. Based on the CDR3 plus reference TRBV19 and TRBJ1-6, the full variable domain is DGGITQSPKYLFRKEGQNVTLSCEQNLNHDAMYWYRQDPGQGLRLIYYSQIVNDFQKGDIAEGYSVSREKKESFPLTVTSAQKNPTAFYLCASRPPGQENSPLHFGNGTRLTVT.

J is TRBJ2-5 and V is TRBV30; possible D gene TRBD1, 6 bases. Trimming pared 5 bases from V and 1 base from J, leaving 14 bases between. The CDR3 sequence is 14 residues long. Germline values: CDR1 GTSNPN, CDR2 SVGIG (reference sequence). The CDR3 here is CAWSRTVSQETQYF. The CDR3, as DNA: TGTGCCTGGTCCCGGACAGTTTCCCAAGAGACCCAGTACTTC.

This sequence joins TRBV7-3 and TRBJ2-2; weak D call: TRBD2 (5 bases). Germline CDR1 reads SGHTA; CDR2 reads FQGTGA. V lost 2 bases, J lost 5 bases, and 9 bases lay in between. The CDR3 is 14 residues long. CDR3: CASSLYSGTGELFF. The CDR3 coding sequence is TGTGCCAGCAGCTTATATTCGGGGACCGGGGAGCTGTTTTTT.

The chain couples TRBV12-3 or TRBV12-4 to TRBJ2-7; possibly TRBD2 for D (5 bases). Trimming took off 2 bases at V and 0 bases at J, with 11 bases between the two ends. The CDR3 extends over 15 amino acids. The CDR3 DNA reads TGTGCCAGCAGTTTATATGCTGGGAGCTCCTACGAGCAGTACTTC. Its protein product is CASSLYAGSSYEQYF.

Only one count was recorded for this clonotype. The chain links TRBV27 to TRBJ2-3, with TRBD2 matching 8 bases. The germline V gene encodes CDR1 MNHEY and CDR2 SMNVEV (reference sequence). The CDR3 spans 15 residues. Trimming took 2 bases from V and 3 from J; bases not matched to a gene: 4. For the CDR3, the DNA is TGTGCCAGCAGTTTAAGCGGGAGCTTTACAGATACGCAGTATTTT. This translates into CASSLSGSFTDTQYF.